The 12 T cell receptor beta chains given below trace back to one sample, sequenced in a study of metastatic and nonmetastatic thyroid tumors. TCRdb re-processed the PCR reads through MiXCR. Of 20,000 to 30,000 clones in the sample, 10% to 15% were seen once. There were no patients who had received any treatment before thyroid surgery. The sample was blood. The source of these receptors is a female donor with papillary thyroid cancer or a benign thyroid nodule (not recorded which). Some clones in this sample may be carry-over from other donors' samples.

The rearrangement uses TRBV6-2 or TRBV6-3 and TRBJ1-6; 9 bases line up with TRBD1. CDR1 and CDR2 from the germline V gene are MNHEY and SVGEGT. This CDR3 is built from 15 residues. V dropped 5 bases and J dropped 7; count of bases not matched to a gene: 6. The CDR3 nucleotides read TGTGCCAGCAGTCCACGAGGGACAGGGAATTCACCCCTCCACTTT. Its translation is CASSPRGTGNSPLHF.

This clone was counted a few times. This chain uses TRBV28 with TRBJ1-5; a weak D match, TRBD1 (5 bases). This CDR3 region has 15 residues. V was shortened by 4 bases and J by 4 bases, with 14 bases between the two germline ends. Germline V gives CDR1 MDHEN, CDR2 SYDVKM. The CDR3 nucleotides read TGTGCCAGCAGTTCTCGGGACGGGGATAATCAGCCCCAGCATTTT. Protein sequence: CASSSRDGDNQPQHF.

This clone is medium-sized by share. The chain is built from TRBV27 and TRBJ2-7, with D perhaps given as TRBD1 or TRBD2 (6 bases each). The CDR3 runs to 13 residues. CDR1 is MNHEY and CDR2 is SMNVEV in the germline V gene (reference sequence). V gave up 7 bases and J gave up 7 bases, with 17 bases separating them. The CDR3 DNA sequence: TGTGCCAGCAACCCCAGGGGAGGTTTGGAGCAGTACTTC. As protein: CASNPRGGLEQYF.

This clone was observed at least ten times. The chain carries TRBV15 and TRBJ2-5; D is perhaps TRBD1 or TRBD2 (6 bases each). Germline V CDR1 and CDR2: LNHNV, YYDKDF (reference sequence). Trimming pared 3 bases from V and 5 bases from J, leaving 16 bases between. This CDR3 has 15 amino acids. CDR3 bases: TGTGCCACCAGCAGCTCCTGGGGGGCGAGGGAGACCCAGTACTTC. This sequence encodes CATSSSWGARETQYF. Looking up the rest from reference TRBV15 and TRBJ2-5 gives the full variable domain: DAMVIQNPRYQVTQFGKPVTLSCSQTLNHNVMYWYQQKSSQAPKLLFHYYDKDFNNEADTPDNFQSRRPNTSFCFLDIRSPGLGDTAMYLCATSSSWGARETQYFGPGTRLLVL.

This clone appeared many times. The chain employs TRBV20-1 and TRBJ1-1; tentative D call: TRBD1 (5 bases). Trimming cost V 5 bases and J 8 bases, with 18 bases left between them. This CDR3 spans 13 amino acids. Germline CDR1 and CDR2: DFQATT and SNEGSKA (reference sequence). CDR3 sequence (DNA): TGCAGTGCTGTACCGGGACGGCCTCGGGAAGCTTTCTTT. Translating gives CSAVPGRPREAFF.

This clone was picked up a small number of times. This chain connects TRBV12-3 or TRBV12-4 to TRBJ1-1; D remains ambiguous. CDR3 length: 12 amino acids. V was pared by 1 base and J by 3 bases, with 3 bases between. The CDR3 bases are TGTGCCAGCAGTTTAGAGGACACTGAAGCTTTCTTT. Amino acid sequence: CASSLEDTEAFF.

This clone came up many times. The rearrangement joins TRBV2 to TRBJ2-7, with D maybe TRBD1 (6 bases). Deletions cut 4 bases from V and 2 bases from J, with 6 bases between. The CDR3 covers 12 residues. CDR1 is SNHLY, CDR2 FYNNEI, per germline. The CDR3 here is CASSGGPYEQYF. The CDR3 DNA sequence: TGTGCCAGCAGTGGGGGGCCCTACGAGCAGTACTTC.

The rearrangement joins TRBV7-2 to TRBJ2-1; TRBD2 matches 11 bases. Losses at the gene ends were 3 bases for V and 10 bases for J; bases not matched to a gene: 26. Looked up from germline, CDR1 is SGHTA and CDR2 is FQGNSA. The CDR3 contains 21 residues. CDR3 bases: TGTGCCAGCAGCTTCATCTGGAGACTTGCAGCTAAGACTAGCGGGATGGGAGAGCAGTTCTTC. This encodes CASSFIWRLAAKTSGMGEQFF. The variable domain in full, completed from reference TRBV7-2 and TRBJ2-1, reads GAGVSQSPSNKVTEKGKDVELRCDPISGHTALYWYRQSLGQGLEFLIYFQGNSAPDKSGLPSDRFSAERTGGSVSTLTIQRTQQEDSAVYLCASSFIWRLAAKTSGMGEQFFGPGTRLTVL.

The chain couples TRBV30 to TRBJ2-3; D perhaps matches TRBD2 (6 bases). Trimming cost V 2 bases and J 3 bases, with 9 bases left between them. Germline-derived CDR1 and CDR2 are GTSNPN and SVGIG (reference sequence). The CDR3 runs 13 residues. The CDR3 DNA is TGTGCCTGGAGTCGTGGGAGGACAGATACGCAGTATTTT. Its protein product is CAWSRGRTDTQYF.

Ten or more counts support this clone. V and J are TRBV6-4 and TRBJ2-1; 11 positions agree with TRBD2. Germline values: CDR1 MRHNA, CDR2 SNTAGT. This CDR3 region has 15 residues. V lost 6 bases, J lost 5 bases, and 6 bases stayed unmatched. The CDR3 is CASSKLAGEDNEQFF. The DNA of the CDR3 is TGTGCCAGCAGCAAACTAGCGGGAGAGGACAATGAGCAGTTCTTC.

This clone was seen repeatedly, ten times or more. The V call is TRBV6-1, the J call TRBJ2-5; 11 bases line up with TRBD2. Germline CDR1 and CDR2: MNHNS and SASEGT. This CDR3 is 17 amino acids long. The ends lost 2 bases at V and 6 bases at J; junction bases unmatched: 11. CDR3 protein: CASSERIAGGPSKTQYF. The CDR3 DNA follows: TGTGCCAGCAGTGAACGAATAGCGGGAGGGCCGTCGAAGACCCAGTACTTC.

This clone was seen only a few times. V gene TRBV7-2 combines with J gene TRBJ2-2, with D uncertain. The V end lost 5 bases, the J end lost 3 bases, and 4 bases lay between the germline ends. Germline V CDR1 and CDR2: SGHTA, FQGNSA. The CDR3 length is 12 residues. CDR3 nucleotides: TGTGCCAGCAGCCTCCACACCGGGGAGCTGTTTTTT. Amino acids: CASSLHTGELFF. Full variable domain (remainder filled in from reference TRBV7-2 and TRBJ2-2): GAGVSQSPSNKVTEKGKDVELRCDPISGHTALYWYRQSLGQGLEFLIYFQGNSAPDKSGLPSDRFSAERTGGSVSTLTIQRTQQEDSAVYLCASSLHTGELFFGEGSRLTVL.